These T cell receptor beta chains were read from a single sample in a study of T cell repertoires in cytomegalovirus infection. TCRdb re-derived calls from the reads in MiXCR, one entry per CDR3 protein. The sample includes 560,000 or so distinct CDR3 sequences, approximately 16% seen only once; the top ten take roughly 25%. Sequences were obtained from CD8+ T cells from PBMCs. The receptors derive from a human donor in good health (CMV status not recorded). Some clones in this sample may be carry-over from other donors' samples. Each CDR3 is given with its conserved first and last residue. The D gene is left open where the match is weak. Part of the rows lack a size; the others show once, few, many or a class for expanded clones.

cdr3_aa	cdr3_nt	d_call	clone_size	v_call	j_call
CASSIGTGIYEQYF	TGTGCCAGCAGCATCGGGACAGGGATTTACGAGCAGTACTTC	TRBD1	many	TRBV7-9	TRBJ2-7
CASSLPSGGDQPNYGYTF	TGTGCCAGCAGCTTACCATCAGGGGGCGATCAACCCAACTATGGCTACACCTTC	TRBD1	-	TRBV7-9	TRBJ1-2
CASSPDRVGYTEAFF	TGTGCCAGCAGCCCCGACAGGGTAGGGTACACTGAAGCTTTCTTT	TRBD1	many	TRBV6-1	TRBJ1-1
CASSNRGSGNTIYF	TGTGCCAGCAGTAATAGAGGCTCAGGAAACACCATATATTTT	-	-	TRBV13	TRBJ1-3
CASSAGSWLSNQPQHF	TGTGCCAGCAGTGCGGGCAGCTGGCTTAGCAATCAGCCCCAGCATTTT	-	many	TRBV2	TRBJ1-5
CASSLNGPGTLDNSPLHF	TGTGCCAGCAGCTTAAATGGCCCAGGGACGTTGGATAATTCACCCCTCCACTTT	-	many	TRBV7-3	TRBJ1-6
CASSQDLARDRTRNTEAFF	TGTGCCAGCAGCCAGGATCTCGCCCGGGACAGAACTCGGAACACTGAAGCTTTCTTT	TRBD1	-	TRBV4-2	TRBJ1-1
CATSDSFGGTGELFF	TGTGCCACCAGTGACTCATTTGGCGGTACCGGGGAGCTGTTTTTT	-	few	TRBV24-1	TRBJ2-2
CASSRSDPNYDEQFF	TGTGCCAGCAGCCGAAGCGACCCCAACTACGATGAGCAGTTCTTC	-	-	TRBV3-1	TRBJ2-1
CASSLGPGRTF	TGTGCCAGCAGTTTAGGCCCCGGAAGGACCTTC	-	once	TRBV12-3/TRBV12-4	TRBJ1-2
CATSRASGSALSGYTF	TGTGCCACCAGCAGAGCATCGGGGTCTGCGTTGAGCGGCTACACCTTC	-	-	TRBV15	TRBJ1-2
CSARDGTSGRGRYF	TGCAGTGCTAGAGATGGGACTAGCGGGAGAGGTCGGTACTTC	TRBD2	few	TRBV20-1	TRBJ2-7
CASSQPYEQYF	TGTGCCAGCAGTCAACCCTACGAGCAGTACTTC	-	few	TRBV6-6	TRBJ2-7
CASSLGTGKIVRNTIYF	TGTGCCAGCAGTTTAGGGACAGGGAAAATCGTAAGAAACACCATATATTTT	TRBD1	many	TRBV12-3/TRBV12-4	TRBJ1-3
CASSSTGGGLNTEAFF	TGTGCCAGCAGTTCCACAGGGGGCGGTTTGAACACTGAAGCTTTCTTT	TRBD1	many	TRBV12-3/TRBV12-4	TRBJ1-1
CASSLRDSFTEAFF	TGTGCCAGCAGTTTGCGCGACAGTTTTACGGAAGCTTTCTTT	-	many	TRBV12-3/TRBV12-4	TRBJ1-1
CASSLYGGFNTGELFF	TGTGCCAGCAGTTTATATGGGGGCTTTAACACCGGGGAGCTGTTTTTT	-	-	TRBV28	TRBJ2-2
CASSSPTSGTYEQYF	TGTGCCAGCAGCTCGCCGACTAGCGGTACCTACGAGCAGTACTTC	TRBD2	many	TRBV7-9	TRBJ2-7
CASSLEGTDTQYF	TGTGCCAGCAGCTTAGAAGGAACAGATACGCAGTATTTT	-	many	TRBV7-2	TRBJ2-3
CASSQDPYNEQFF	TGTGCCAGCAGCCAGGACCCTTACAATGAGCAGTTCTTC	-	-	TRBV5-4	TRBJ2-1
CASRNRQGLNTEAFF	TGTGCCAGCAGGAATCGACAGGGGTTGAACACTGAAGCTTTCTTT	TRBD1	many	TRBV6-1	TRBJ1-1
CATSAARTSGDYNEQFF	TGTGCCACCAGTGCCGCGCGGACTAGCGGAGACTACAATGAGCAGTTCTTC	TRBD2	-	TRBV24-1	TRBJ2-1
CASSPGSVDTQYF	TGTGCCAGCTCACCAGGATCCGTTGATACGCAGTATTTT	-	-	TRBV18	TRBJ2-3
CASQVSGQGITEAFF	TGTGCCAGCCAAGTGTCGGGACAGGGTATAACTGAAGCTTTCTTT	TRBD1	many	TRBV28	TRBJ1-1
CASSLDYYEQYF	TGCGCCAGCAGCTTGGACTACTACGAGCAGTACTTC	-	few	TRBV5-1	TRBJ2-7
CASSLEGVLDTQYF	TGTGCCAGCAGCTTAGAGGGGGTTCTTGATACGCAGTATTTT	-	many	TRBV7-2	TRBJ2-3
CSGRLAGGQNGELFF	TGCAGCGGTAGGCTAGCGGGGGGGCAGAACGGGGAGCTGTTTTTT	TRBD2	-	TRBV29-1	TRBJ2-2
CASSLVGQGADGYTF	TGTGCCAGCAGCTTAGTAGGACAGGGGGCTGATGGCTACACCTTC	TRBD1	many	TRBV7-2	TRBJ1-2
CASSTSTGLRDTQYF	TGTGCCAGCAGCACATCCACAGGGTTGAGGGATACGCAGTATTTT	-	many	TRBV7-3	TRBJ2-3
CASSIDRGQGVFRGRRKYNEQFF	TGTGCCAGTAGTATAGATAGAGGACAGGGAGTTTTTCGCGGGAGGCGCAAGTACAATGAGCAGTTCTTC	-	many	TRBV19	TRBJ2-1
CASSRTSGNEQFF	TGTGCCAGCAGCCGCACTAGCGGCAATGAGCAGTTCTTC	TRBD2	few	TRBV7-9	TRBJ2-1
CASSEGAVGGYQPQHF	TGTGCCAGCAGTGAAGGGGCAGTAGGAGGGTATCAGCCCCAGCATTTT	-	few	TRBV6-1	TRBJ1-5
CASSEGAVLNNEQFF	TGCGCCAGCAGTGAGGGAGCGGTACTTAACAATGAGCAGTTCTTC	-	few	TRBV4-1	TRBJ2-1
CASSLRTSGIFNEQFF	TGTGCCAGCAGTTTAAGGACTAGCGGGATATTTAATGAGCAGTTCTTC	TRBD2	few	TRBV27	TRBJ2-1
CASSSLPRTGDETQYF	TGTGCCAGCAGCTCTCTCCCCCGGACAGGGGACGAGACCCAGTACTTC	TRBD1	many	TRBV7-6	TRBJ2-5
CASSQQGSGNTIYF	TGTGCCAGCAGCCAACAGGGGTCTGGAAACACCATATATTTT	TRBD1	-	TRBV7-6	TRBJ1-3
CASSPTGQDNYGYTF	TGTGCCAGCAGCCCGACCGGACAGGATAACTATGGCTACACCTTC	TRBD1	many	TRBV7-3	TRBJ1-2
CARTVVRTPNQETQYF	TGTGCCCGAACTGTAGTAAGGACACCAAACCAAGAGACCCAGTACTTC	-	-	TRBV12-3/TRBV12-4	TRBJ2-5
CASSPTGDSLSYNEQFF	TGTGCCAGCAGCCCTACAGGGGACTCTCTCTCCTACAATGAGCAGTTCTTC	-	many	TRBV7-8	TRBJ2-1
CASSVAGSNTGELFF	TGTGCCAGCAGCGTAGCGGGATCTAACACCGGGGAGCTGTTTTTT	TRBD2	-	TRBV25-1	TRBJ2-2
CASSQDRERNEQYF	TGCGCCAGCAGCCAAGACAGGGAGCGGAACGAGCAGTACTTC	-	-	TRBV4-1	TRBJ2-7
CAIQNRANTGELFF	TGTGCCATCCAAAACAGGGCGAACACCGGGGAGCTGTTTTTT	-	many	TRBV7-6	TRBJ2-2
CASSFASGRPQETQYF	TGTGCCAGCAGCTTCGCTAGCGGGAGGCCCCAAGAGACCCAGTACTTC	TRBD2	many	TRBV7-9	TRBJ2-5
CASSNRGANEQYF	TGTGCCAGCAGTAACAGGGGAGCAAACGAGCAGTACTTC	TRBD1	few	TRBV7-9	TRBJ2-7